The 10 T cell receptor beta chains presented below share a single source sample, sequenced in a study of T cells in Graves' hyperthyroidism and ophthalmopathy. Regions amplified from RNA transcripts were the TCR beta CDR3 regions. Initially, a first-round RT-PCR of the TCR CDR3 employed the HTBI primer set. MiXCR, applied by TCRdb to the multiplex PCR reads, yields one record per CDR3 protein. The repertoire holds about 360,000 distinct CDR3 sequences, around 13% seen once, with roughly 9.2% in the top ten. The specimen was blood. The receptor source for this set is a woman aged 18-29 years with Graves' hyperthyroidism.

The chain employs TRBV28 and TRBJ1-5; D is uncertain. In germline, CDR1 is MDHEN, CDR2 SYDVKM. The CDR3 is 14 amino acids. Between the trimmed V and J ends, which lost 9 bases and 2 bases, there was a span of 14 bases. This CDR3 reads CASRSGSGNQPQHF. The CDR3 DNA is TGTGCCAGTCGATCCGGTTCGGGCAATCAGCCCCAGCATTTT.

This clonotype was seen more than once but under ten times. V and J are TRBV18 and TRBJ1-1; tentatively, D is TRBD1 (5 bases). This CDR3 spans 17 amino acids. The V and J ends lost 1 base and 7 bases respectively, with 22 bases between them. CDR1 is KGHSH and CDR2 is LQKENI in the germline V gene. The CDR3 loop reads CASSPQDIADKPLEAFF. The CDR3 DNA reads as TGTGCCAGCTCACCACAGGACATCGCCGACAAGCCCCTTGAAGCTTTCTTT.

This clonotype was seen ten or more times. The J gene is TRBJ2-3, the V gene TRBV20-1; 11 nucleotides agree with TRBD2. The CDR3 length is 15 residues. V was clipped by 4 bases and J by 2 bases; unmatched bases: 5. Germline assignment: CDR1 DFQATT and CDR2 SNEGSKA (reference sequence). CDR3 in DNA: TGCAGTGCTATCTCGACTAGCGGGGTCACAGATACGCAGTATTTT. Translated: CSAISTSGVTDTQYF.

The sample holds a few counts of this clonotype. The rearrangement joins TRBV27 to TRBJ2-7; unclear D gene. Between the trimmed V and J ends, which lost 6 bases and 2 bases, there was a span of 14 bases. The CDR3 is 14 residues long. Germline values: CDR1 MNHEY, CDR2 SMNVEV (reference sequence). CDR3 nucleotides: TGTGCCAGCAGCCAGTACACGGCCCCCTACGAGCAGTACTTC. It is translated as CASSQYTAPYEQYF.

The chain joins TRBV10-3 to TRBJ2-1, with D uncertain. In germline, CDR1 is ENHRY, CDR2 SYGVKD. The length of the CDR3 is 15 residues. V lost 4 bases and J lost 4, with 14 bases in between. The CDR3 nucleotides are TGTGCCATCAGTGCCACAGCCTTAAGTTACAATGAGCAGTTCTTC. It yields the protein CAISATALSYNEQFF.

This clonotype showed up many times. The chain is built from TRBV29-1 and TRBJ1-1; TRBD1 matches at 8 bases. This CDR3 has 10 amino acids. Germline CDR1 and CDR2: SQVTM and ANQGSEA. Unmatched junction bases numbered 4, after V lost 6 bases and J lost 10 bases. CDR3 nucleotide sequence: TGCAGCGTAGTACAGGGGGGAGCTTTCTTT. Amino acids: CSVVQGGAFF.

The sample holds many counts of this clonotype. This chain connects TRBV2 to TRBJ2-3; 9 bases match TRBD2. The CDR3 contains 15 residues. Trimming removed 7 bases from V and 2 bases from J; junction bases left unmatched: 7. Germline lookup yields CDR1 SNHLY and CDR2 FYNNEI. This chain's CDR3 is CASKVLAGPTDTQYF. For the CDR3, the DNA is TGTGCCAGCAAGGTCCTAGCGGGGCCCACAGATACGCAGTATTTT.

This chain links TRBV5-5 with TRBJ2-1; 8 nucleotides agree with TRBD1. V lost 0 bases and J lost 12; bases outside the gene matches: 5. Germline V gives CDR1 SGHKS, CDR2 YYEKEE (reference sequence). CDR3 size: 13 residues. The CDR3 loop reads CASSLVTGALQFF. DNA of the CDR3: TGTGCCAGCAGCTTGGTGACAGGGGCCCTGCAGTTCTTC.

In this sample, this clonotype turned up a few times. With a much larger clone just one base away, this may be a read error. V gene TRBV11-1 combines with J gene TRBJ2-5; D might be TRBD1 or TRBD2, each matching 5 bases. Germline V gene data show CDR1 as SGHAT and CDR2 as FQDESV (reference sequence). This CDR3 region has 15 residues. V was trimmed by 4 bases and J by 5 bases, leaving 17 bases between them. The CDR3 nucleotides are TGTGCCAGCAGCTCAGCCCCTTCGGGGCCGGAGACCCAGTACTTC. Translated: CASSSAPSGPETQYF.

The chain has TRBV24-1 and TRBJ1-5, with 10 bases that match TRBD1. The CDR3 has 15 amino acids. Germline V gives CDR1 KGHDR, CDR2 SFDVKD. The V gene end was trimmed by 7 bases and the J gene end by 4 bases; junction bases not matched to a gene: 6. The CDR3 protein is CATSPRTGGNQPQHF. CDR3 in DNA: TGTGCCACCAGCCCCCGGACAGGGGGGAATCAGCCCCAGCATTTT.